The clone carrying this TCR beta chain appeared many times. The antigen is undetermined. This sample is drawn from a study of T cells in Graves' hyperthyroidism and ophthalmopathy. Study-level results: The blood repertoire included most of the expanded thyroid clonotypes above 0.001. Model predictions of ophthalmopathy came a median around 6.5 months before onset.

Each ophthalmopathy patient scored at least 3 on the Clinical Activity Score and at least 4 on NOSPECS grade, with duration under 3 months. The source of the PBMCs was 10 ml of fresh peripheral blood. RNA transcripts yielded amplified TCR beta CDR3 regions. The HTBI set primed first-round TCR CDR3 RT-PCR. TCRdb processed the multiplex PCR reads anew with MiXCR; each CDR3 protein has one entry. The data contain approximately 250,000 distinct CDR3 sequences, approximately 25% of them singletons. The sequencing sample was made of blood. The receptor was derived from a woman between 40 and 55 years old with Graves' ophthalmopathy.

This chain's CDR3 is CASSPIGNTEAFF. The CDR3, as DNA: TGTGCCAGCAGCCCCATCGGCAACACTGAAGCTTTCTTT. The chain uses TRBV13 and TRBJ1-1; D uncertain. V lost 5 bases and J lost 2, with 9 bases in between. The CDR3 extends over 13 amino acids. Germline V CDR1 and CDR2: PRHDT, FYEKMQ (reference sequence).